This TCR beta chain was documented in a study of shared clonotypes between healthy human individuals. Overall study: A donor's plate count was three for CD4 naive and three for CD4 memory; CD8 naive had two and CD8 memory one.

Sequenced by immunoSEQ multiplex PCR; TCRdb stores in-frame clones only, minus some. Here the sample spans around 550,000 clones, almost 97% being singletons. Donors comprised healthy HIV-negative adults lacking recent acute infections or vaccinations. V trimming: 0 bases; J trimming: 4 bases; junction bases outside the gene matches: 13. This CDR3 spans 20 amino acids. Germline CDR1 is SGDLS and CDR2 is YYNGEE. The source of this sequence is a woman aged 25 to 39 in good health. The specimen sequenced was naive CD4+ T cells sorted from blood. Subset in this sample: CD45RA+ positively selected. The chain joins TRBV9 to TRBJ2-1, with 13 bases lining up with TRBD2. The CDR3 nucleotides read TGTGCCAGCAGCGTAGCGAATCTCAGGACTAGCGGGAGTGGGTACAATGAGCAGTTCTTC. Translated: CASSVANLRTSGSGYNEQFF.